This T cell receptor (beta chain) was captured by sequencing in a study of CD8+CD57+ T cells in acquired aplastic anemia. About the research overall: The mean DNA yield obtained from sorted CD4+ and CD8+ cells came to approximately 3.2 ug. The study, taken as a whole, reports: Patients and controls shared over 25 CD8+ CDR3 sequences, which appeared highly expressed in patients and within their immunodominant clones.

Trimming at V came to 0 bases and at J to 7 bases, leaving 6 bases not matched to a gene. Germline CDR1 SGDLS, CDR2 YYNGEE. The CDR3 length is 15 residues. Those patients picked for sequencing had displayed CD8+CD57+ cell expansion on flow cytometry. Each patient carried a diagnosis of severe acquired aplastic anemia. Among the patients, none had received any therapy at the time of blood sampling. TCR beta VDJ and CDR3 were profiled, and genomic DNA was the template. TCRdb reprocessed the reads with MiXCR, giving one entry per CDR3 protein. The data hold hundreds of thousands of distinct CDR3 sequences, with more than 25% observed a single time. This clonotype was counted between two and nine times. What it binds is unknown.

The TCR was taken from a human donor with aplastic anemia. The chain links TRBV9 to TRBJ2-1; 8 nucleotides agree with TRBD2. Specimen: sorted CD4+, CD8+, or CD8+CD57+ T cells (not recorded which) from PBMCs. The DNA for the CDR3 is TGTGCCAGCAGCGTAGAGGCGGGGGGCAGGAATGAGCAGTTCTTC. This gives the protein CASSVEAGGRNEQFF.